The entry below describes one T cell receptor (beta chain). The entry originates in a study of cytomegalovirus exposure and HLA in healthy donors. Primers included in the PCR were 60 Vbeta and 13 Jbeta primers. The data were produced by immunoSEQ multiplex PCR, yet TCRdb's version contains in-frame clones alone and is incomplete. The repertoire holds about 190,000 clones, over 65% seen once, with over 2.5% in the top ten. Per the germline V gene, CDR1 is SNHLY and CDR2 is FYNNEI. With 6 bases removed from V and 4 bases from J, the gap between germline ends came to 12 bases. The CDR3 has 13 amino acids.

This clonotype was sampled from a woman aged 50 to 60 in good health and CMV-seropositive. The gene calls are TRBV2 and TRBJ1-2, with TRBD1 as a possible D gene (6 bases). Input material: PBMCs. The CDR3 DNA is TGTGCCAGCAGGGATCAGGGGATCTATGGCTACACCTTC. This sequence encodes CASRDQGIYGYTF.